This T cell receptor (beta chain) was captured by sequencing in a study of blood T cell repertoires in COVID-19. Study details: From T cells, B-cell-depleted T cells, or PBMCs came the material, which was cDNA or gDNA.

Original handling: Quantification of nucleated cells was approximated via reference gene primer amplification. Measured with immunoSEQ multiplex PCR; TCRdb has only the in-frame clones, and not every one. For V, J and clone size, that table is used; D and trimming come from the DNA. This repertoire shows 310,000 or so clones, roughly 86% found once; its top ten account for 1.3%. CDR3 length: 11 residues. CDR1 is SGHDT and CDR2 is YYEEEE in the germline V gene. V lost 2 bases to trimming and J lost 8 bases, with 7 bases between them. This sequence originates from a man between 70 and 80 years old with acute or convalescent COVID-19. Sequenced material: peripheral blood. The chain employs TRBV5-6 and TRBJ1-1; D is unclear. CDR3 bases: TGTGCCAGCAGCTTCTTTTCGGAAGCTTTCTTT. Amino acid sequence: CASSFFSEAFF.